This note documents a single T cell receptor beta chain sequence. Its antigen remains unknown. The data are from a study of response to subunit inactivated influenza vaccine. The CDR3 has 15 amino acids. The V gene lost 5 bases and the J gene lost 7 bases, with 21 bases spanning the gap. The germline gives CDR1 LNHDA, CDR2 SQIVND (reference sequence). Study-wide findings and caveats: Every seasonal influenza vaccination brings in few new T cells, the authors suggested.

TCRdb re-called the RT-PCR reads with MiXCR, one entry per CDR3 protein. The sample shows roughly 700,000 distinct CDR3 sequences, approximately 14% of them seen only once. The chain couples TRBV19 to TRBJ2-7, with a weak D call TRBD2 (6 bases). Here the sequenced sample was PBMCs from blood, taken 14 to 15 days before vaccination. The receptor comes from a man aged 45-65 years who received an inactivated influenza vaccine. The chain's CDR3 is CASSGIGSTVGEQYF. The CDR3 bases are TGTGCCAGTAGTGGTATCGGGAGTACGGTCGGTGAGCAGTACTTC.